The entry that follows covers one T cell receptor (beta chain) sequence. V was shortened by 1 base and J by 7 bases, with 17 bases between the two germline ends. Germline values: CDR1 SGHRS, CDR2 YFSETQ. The CDR3 sequence is 15 residues long. The data derive from a study of T cell responses to AZD1222 COVID-19 vaccine. Here immunoSEQ multiplex PCR was the method, and the copy in TCRdb shows in-frame clones only, minus some. The repertoire consists of 95,000 to 100,000 clones, with roughly nine tenths occurring once and the leading ten covering 8% to 9.5%. The rearrangement links TRBV5-1 to TRBJ1-1; perhaps TRBD1 as D (5 bases). The sequenced sample was peripheral blood, obtained 28 days after the second AZD1222 dose. The receptor was derived from an adult who received the AZD1222 COVID-19 vaccine. DNA of the CDR3: TGCGCCAGCAGCTTGAGCGGGGGGTCCGACAGTGAAGCTTTCTTT. Translating it yields CASSLSGGSDSEAFF.